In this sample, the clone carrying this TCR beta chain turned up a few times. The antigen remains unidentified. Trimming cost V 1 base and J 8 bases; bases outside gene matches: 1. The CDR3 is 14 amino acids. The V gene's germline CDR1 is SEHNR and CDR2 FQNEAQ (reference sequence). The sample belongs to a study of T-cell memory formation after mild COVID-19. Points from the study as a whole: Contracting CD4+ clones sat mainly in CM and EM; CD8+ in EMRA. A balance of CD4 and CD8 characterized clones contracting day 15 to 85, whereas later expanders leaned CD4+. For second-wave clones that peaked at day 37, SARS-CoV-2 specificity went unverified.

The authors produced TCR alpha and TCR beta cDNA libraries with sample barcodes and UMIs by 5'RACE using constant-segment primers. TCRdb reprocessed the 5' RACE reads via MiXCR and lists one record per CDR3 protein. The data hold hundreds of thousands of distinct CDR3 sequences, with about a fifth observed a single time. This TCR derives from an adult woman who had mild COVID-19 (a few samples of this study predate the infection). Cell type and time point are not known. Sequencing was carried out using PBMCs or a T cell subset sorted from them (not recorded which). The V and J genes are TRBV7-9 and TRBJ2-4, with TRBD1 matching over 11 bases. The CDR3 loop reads CASSLGTGGDIQYF. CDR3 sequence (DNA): TGTGCCAGCAGCTTAGGGACAGGGGGCGACATTCAGTACTTC. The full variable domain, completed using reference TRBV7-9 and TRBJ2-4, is DTGVSQNPRHKITKRGQNVTFRCDPISEHNRLYWYRQTLGQGPEFLTYFQNEAQLEKSRLLSDRFSAERPKGSFSTLEIQRTEQGDSAMYLCASSLGTGGDIQYFGAGTRLSVL.